This T cell receptor (beta chain) stems from a study of blood T cells in healthy people across ages. Healthy Caucasian individuals from Russia aged 6 to 90 were enrolled as donors. Looked up from germline, CDR1 is SGHTA and CDR2 is FQGNSA. V was cut by 4 bases and J by 11 bases, with 14 bases left in between. CDR3 length equals 12 residues. This clonotype was counted between two and nine times. Combining a sample-barcoded 5' primer with a J-beta primer mix, a second PCR ran for 7 to 11 cycles. Each single sample gave us at least 2.5 million CDR3-containing paired-end reads. Using its own MiXCR run on the 5' RACE reads, TCRdb lists one record per CDR3 protein. The table has more than 650,000 distinct CDR3 sequences, roughly 24% seen once. This same sample was also part of a study on T cells of mothers and their children. This second report adds: A few healthy Caucasian mothers served as donors, and their six children did as well. Regardless of relatedness, pairs show thymic selection shaping TCR recombination output in a similar manner.

The rearrangement links TRBV7-2 to TRBJ1-1; D unclear. Sequenced input: blood. The receptor's source is a boy aged 5 to 17 in good health. The CDR3 nucleotides read TGTGCCAGCAGCTCCCAAAGGCTGTGGGCTTTCTTT. Translation gives CASSSQRLWAFF.